The clone carrying this TCR beta chain occurred a few times. As yet, its antigen is unknown. The data originate from a study of T cells after yellow fever vaccination. The study's findings and limits: Researchers cautioned that FACS-sorted repertoires could harbor abundant clonotypes contaminating from the bulk population.

From germline, CDR1 is DFQATT and CDR2 SNEGSKA (reference sequence). The CDR3 is 14 amino acids. V gave up 1 base and J gave up 11 bases, with 19 bases separating them. The TCR cDNA carried a universal primer site and UMIs from 5'RACE template switching. MiXCR, run by TCRdb on the 5' RACE reads, gives a single entry per CDR3 protein. The top ten clones hold approximately 16% of a sample with a few hundred thousand distinct CDR3 sequences, around 6.5% of them seen once. The sequence came from a man aged 25-45 years who received the YFV17D yellow fever vaccine. The J gene is TRBJ2-3, the V gene TRBV20-1; no firm D call. The specimen comprised PBMCs, sampled 5 days after the yellow fever booster vaccination. The CDR3 loop reads CSARGDRQDTQQYF. DNA for the CDR3: TGCAGTGCTAGAGGCGATCGACAAGATACTCAGCAGTATTTT.